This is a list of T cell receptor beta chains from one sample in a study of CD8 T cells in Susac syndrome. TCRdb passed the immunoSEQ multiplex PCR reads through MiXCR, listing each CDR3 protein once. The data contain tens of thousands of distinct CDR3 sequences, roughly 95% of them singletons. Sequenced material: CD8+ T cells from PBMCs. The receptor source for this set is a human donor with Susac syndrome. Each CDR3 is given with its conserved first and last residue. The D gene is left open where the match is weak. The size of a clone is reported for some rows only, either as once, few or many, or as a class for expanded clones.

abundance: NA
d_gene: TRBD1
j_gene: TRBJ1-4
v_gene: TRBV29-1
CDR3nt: TGCAGCGTTGCGACAGGGGGCCCTGAAAAACTGTTTTTT
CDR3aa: CSVATGGPEKLFF

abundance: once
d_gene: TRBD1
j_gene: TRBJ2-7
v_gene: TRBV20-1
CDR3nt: TGCAGTGCTAGAGAACGGACAGGGTACTACGAGCAGTACTTC
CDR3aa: CSARERTGYYEQYF

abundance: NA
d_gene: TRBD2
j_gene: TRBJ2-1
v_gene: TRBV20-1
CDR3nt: TGCAGTGCTAGAGACGCGGGAGGGTACGAGGAAAGCTCCTACAATGAGCAGTTCTTC
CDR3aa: CSARDAGGYEESSYNEQFF

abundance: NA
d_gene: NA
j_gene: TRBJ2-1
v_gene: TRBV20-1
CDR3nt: TGCAGTGCCCCGAACGGGGGTCCCCCAAATCACGGGCAGTTCTTC
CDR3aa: CSAPNGGPPNHGQFF

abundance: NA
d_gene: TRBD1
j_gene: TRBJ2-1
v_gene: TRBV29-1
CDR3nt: TGCAGCGTTTTTCCGACAGGGCTCAATGAGCAGTTCTTC
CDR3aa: CSVFPTGLNEQFF

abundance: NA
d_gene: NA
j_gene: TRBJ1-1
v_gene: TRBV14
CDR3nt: TGTGCCAGCAGCCAAGCCGGGGTGGACACTGAAGCTTTCTTT
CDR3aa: CASSQAGVDTEAFF

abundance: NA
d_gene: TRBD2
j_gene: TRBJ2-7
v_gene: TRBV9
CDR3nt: TGTGCCAGCAGCGGGAGCGGGAGGCCCTACGAGCAGTACTTC
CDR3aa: CASSGSGRPYEQYF

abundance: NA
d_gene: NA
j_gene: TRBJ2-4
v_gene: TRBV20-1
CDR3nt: TGCAGTGCTCACGCCCCGGGGGAAAGGGCCAAAAACATTCAGTACTTC
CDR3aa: CSAHAPGERAKNIQYF

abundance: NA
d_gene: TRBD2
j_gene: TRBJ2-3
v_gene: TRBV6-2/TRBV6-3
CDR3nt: TGTGCCAGCAGTTACCGGGAGGAGGGCCTTCAAGATACGCAGTATTTT
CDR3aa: CASSYREEGLQDTQYF

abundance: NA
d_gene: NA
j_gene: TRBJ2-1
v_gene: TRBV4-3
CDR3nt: TGCGCCAGCAGCCAAGGGGACTCTAATTACAATGAGCAGTTCTTC
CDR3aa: CASSQGDSNYNEQFF

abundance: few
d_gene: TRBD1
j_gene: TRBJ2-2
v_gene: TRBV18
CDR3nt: TGTGCCAGCTCACTCGGGACAGCGAACACCGGGGAGCTGTTTTTT
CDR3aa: CASSLGTANTGELFF

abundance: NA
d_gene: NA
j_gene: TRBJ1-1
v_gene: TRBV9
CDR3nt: TGTGCCAGCACCACGTATGACGGGACTGAAGCTTTCTTT
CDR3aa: CASTTYDGTEAFF

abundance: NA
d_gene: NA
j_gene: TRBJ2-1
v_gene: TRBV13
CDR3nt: TGTGCCAGCAGCCCCCAGGGGCGCTCCTACAATGAGCAGTTCTTC
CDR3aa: CASSPQGRSYNEQFF

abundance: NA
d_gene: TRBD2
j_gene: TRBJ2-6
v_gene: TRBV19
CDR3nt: TGTGCCAGTAGTCCTCTGACTAGCGGGAGGCCCTTCGAAGGTGGGGCCAACGTCCTGACTTTC
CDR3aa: CASSPLTSGRPFEGGANVLTF

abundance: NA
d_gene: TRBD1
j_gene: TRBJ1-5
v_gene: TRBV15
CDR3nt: TGTGCCACCGGACAGGGAAGTTTTCAGCCCCAGCATTTT
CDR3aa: CATGQGSFQPQHF

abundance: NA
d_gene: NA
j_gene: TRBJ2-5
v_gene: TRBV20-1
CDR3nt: TGCAGTGCTAGAGATGGGCGAGAGACCCAGTACTTC
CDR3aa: CSARDGRETQYF

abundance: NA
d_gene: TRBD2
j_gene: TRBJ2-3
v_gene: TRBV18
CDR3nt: TGTGCCAGCTCACAACCTGCGGGAGAGGCAGATACGCAGTATTTT
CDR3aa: CASSQPAGEADTQYF

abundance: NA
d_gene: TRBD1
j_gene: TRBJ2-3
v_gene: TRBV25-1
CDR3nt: TGTGCCAGCGGGACAGGGGACACAGATACGCAGTATTTT
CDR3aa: CASGTGDTDTQYF

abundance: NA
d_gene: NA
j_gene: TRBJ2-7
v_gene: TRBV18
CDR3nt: TGTGCCAGCTCACCATTGCAGCGTGAAATGGTCGAGCAGTACTTC
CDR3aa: CASSPLQREMVEQYF

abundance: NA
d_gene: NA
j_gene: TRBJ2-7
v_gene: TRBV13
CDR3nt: TGTGCCAGCAGCTCCCGGGGGACAGTAGCCTACGAGCAGTACTTC
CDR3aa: CASSSRGTVAYEQYF

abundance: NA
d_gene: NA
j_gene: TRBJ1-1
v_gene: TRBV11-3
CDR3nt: TGTGCCAGCAGCTGGAATCAGGGGACTGAAGCTTTCTTT
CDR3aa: CASSWNQGTEAFF

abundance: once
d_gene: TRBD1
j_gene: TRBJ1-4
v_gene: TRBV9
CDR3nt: TGTGCCAGCAGCCCACGACCGGGACAGCTTGAAAAACTGTTTTTT
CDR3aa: CASSPRPGQLEKLFF

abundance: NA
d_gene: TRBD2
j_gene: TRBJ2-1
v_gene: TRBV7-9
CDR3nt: TGTGCCAGCAGCCCCCGACTAGCGGATAGGGGGGAGGCTTACAATGAGCAGTTCTTC
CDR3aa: CASSPRLADRGEAYNEQFF

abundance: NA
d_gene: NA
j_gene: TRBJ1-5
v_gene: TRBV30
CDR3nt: TGTGCCTGGGGACCAGGGGATCAGCCCCAGCATTTT
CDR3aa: CAWGPGDQPQHF

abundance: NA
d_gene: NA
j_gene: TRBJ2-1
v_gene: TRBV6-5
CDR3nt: TGTGCCAGCAGTTACTCGACAGGCAATGAGCAGTTCTTC
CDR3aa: CASSYSTGNEQFF

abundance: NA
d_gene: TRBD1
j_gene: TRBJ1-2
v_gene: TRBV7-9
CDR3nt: TGTGCCAGCAGCTTAGGGACAGGGGGGCCGGGCCTGGTCTATGGCTACACCTTC
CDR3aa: CASSLGTGGPGLVYGYTF

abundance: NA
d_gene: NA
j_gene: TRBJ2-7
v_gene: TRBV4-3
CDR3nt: TGCGCCAGCAGCCAAGGGGGTCTACTTAACGAGCAGTACTTC
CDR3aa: CASSQGGLLNEQYF

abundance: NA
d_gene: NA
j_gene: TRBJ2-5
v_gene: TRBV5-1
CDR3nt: TGCGCCAGCAGCTTGTGGTGGATCTCTCGGGAGACCCAGTACTTC
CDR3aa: CASSLWWISRETQYF

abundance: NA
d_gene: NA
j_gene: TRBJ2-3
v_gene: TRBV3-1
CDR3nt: TGTGCCAGCAGCCAAGGGGAAAGATGGGGGACAGATACGCAGTATTTT
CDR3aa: CASSQGERWGTDTQYF